These 8 T cell receptor beta chains came from one sample sequenced in a study of siplizumab effects on memory and regulatory T cells. TCRdb's table, derived via immunoSEQ multiplex PCR, lists solely in-frame clones and lacks some. The table has over 85,000 clones, about 93% seen once. The sequenced material came from non-Treg CD4+ T cells sorted from blood. These receptors were obtained from a human donor in good health.

The chain recombines TRBV7-9 with TRBJ1-1; TRBD1 is a possible D gene (6 bases). The CDR3 totals 16 residues. V was shortened by 3 bases and J by 0 bases, with 14 bases between the two germline ends. CDR1 is SEHNR and CDR2 is FQNEAQ in the germline V gene (reference sequence). The CDR3 nucleotides read TGTGCCAGCAGCTTTGACAGGTCCTTTATGAACACTGAAGCTTTCTTT. It yields the protein CASSFDRSFMNTEAFF.

The chain recombines TRBV13 with TRBJ2-7; TRBD2 matches at 12 bases. From germline, CDR1 is PRHDT and CDR2 FYEKMQ (reference sequence). V lost 4 bases, J lost 3 bases, and 4 bases stayed unmatched. The CDR3 runs to 15 residues. CDR3 nucleotide sequence: TGTGCCAGCAGCTCTAGCGGGAGGGCCTTCTACGAGCAGTACTTC. Translated: CASSSSGRAFYEQYF.

The chain has TRBV30 and TRBJ1-3; 8 nucleotides agree with TRBD1. The V segment lost 2 bases and the J segment 4 bases; nucleotides outside the gene matches: 4. Germline-derived CDR1 and CDR2 are GTSNPN and SVGIG (reference sequence). CDR3 size: 14 residues. The CDR3 sequence is CAWSPGGAGNTIYF. The CDR3, as DNA: TGTGCCTGGAGTCCAGGGGGCGCGGGAAACACCATATATTTT.

The chain is built from TRBV5-5 and TRBJ2-6; no reliable D call. V shed 4 bases and J shed 0 bases, with 14 bases lying between them. The length of the CDR3 is 17 residues. In germline, CDR1 is SGHKS, CDR2 YYEKEE (reference sequence). CDR3 bases: TGTGCCAGCAGCCCTAGGACCGTTTCCTCTGGGGCCAACGTCCTGACTTTC. Encoded protein: CASSPRTVSSGANVLTF.

The chain recombines TRBV14 with TRBJ2-7; 7 bases fit TRBD2. V trimming: 10 bases; J trimming: 3 bases; junction bases outside the gene matches: 18. CDR1 SGHDN and CDR2 FVKESK come from the germline V gene. This CDR3 spans 16 amino acids. CDR3 sequence (DNA): TGTGCCACCTACACTCGACCGGAGACTAGCCTCTACGAGCAGTACTTC. Protein sequence: CATYTRPETSLYEQYF. The full variable domain, with the rest looked up from reference TRBV14 and TRBJ2-7, is EAGVTQFPSHSVIEKGQTVTLRCDPISGHDNLYWYRRVMGKEIKFLLHFVKESKQDESGMPNNRFLAERTGGTYSTLKVQPAELEDSGVYFCATYTRPETSLYEQYFGPGTRLTVT.

V is TRBV4-1 and J is TRBJ1-5; 7 bases map to TRBD1. The length of the CDR3 is 13 residues. The V gene end was trimmed by 5 bases and the J gene end by 2 bases; junction bases not matched to a gene: 0. CDR1 and CDR2 (germline): MGHRA, YSYEKL. The CDR3 loop reads CASSTGGNQPQHF. In DNA form, the CDR3 reads TGCGCCAGCAGCACAGGGGGCAATCAGCCCCAGCATTTT.

The chain combines TRBV14 with TRBJ1-3; D is undetermined. V was pared by 0 bases and J by 0 bases, with 12 bases between. This CDR3 has 17 residues. Per the germline V gene, CDR1 is SGHDN and CDR2 is FVKESK. The CDR3 here is CASSQERQPSSGNTIYF. The CDR3, as DNA: TGTGCCAGCAGCCAAGAGAGGCAGCCTTCCTCTGGAAACACCATATATTTT.

The chain couples TRBV5-1 to TRBJ1-2, with 8 nucleotides matching TRBD1. V trimming: 4 bases; J trimming: 0 bases; junction bases outside the gene matches: 17. CDR1 and CDR2 (germline): SGHRS, YFSETQ. The CDR3 contains 19 residues. The CDR3 loop reads CASSLQGGQDLGANYGYTF. CDR3 sequence (DNA): TGCGCCAGCAGCCTACAAGGGGGACAGGATTTGGGAGCTAACTATGGCTACACCTTC.